These T cell receptor beta chains were read from a single sample in a study of T cell responses to AZD1222 COVID-19 vaccine. Repertoires were generated with immunoSEQ multiplex PCR, while TCRdb's copy carries only in-frame clones and drops some. The repertoire holds 100,000 to 150,000 clones, with roughly 90% as singletons. The sequenced sample was peripheral blood, obtained 28 days after the second AZD1222 dose. Every receptor here comes from an adult who received the AZD1222 COVID-19 vaccine. CDR3s include the opening cysteine and the closing phenylalanine or tryptophan. A D gene is named only where the DNA matches it firmly. For some rows the clone size is stated as once, few or many, or as a class when expanded; others skip it.

V gene: TRBV11-3; clone size: .; D gene: .; J gene: TRBJ1-1; CDR3 DNA: TGTGCCAGCAGCTTATCTGGGGAAGACACTGAAGCTTTCTTT; CDR3 protein: CASSLSGEDTEAFF
V gene: TRBV6-1; clone size: .; D gene: .; J gene: TRBJ2-2; CDR3 DNA: TGTGCCAGCAGTGAGGGGCCCTGGACCGGGGAGCTGTTTTTT; CDR3 protein: CASSEGPWTGELFF
V gene: TRBV25-1; clone size: .; D gene: .; J gene: TRBJ1-4; CDR3 DNA: TGTGCCAGCAGTGATCCCGGGCAGAATGAAAAACTGTTTTTT; CDR3 protein: CASSDPGQNEKLFF
V gene: TRBV20-1; clone size: .; D gene: .; J gene: TRBJ1-2; CDR3 DNA: TGCAGTGCTAGTCCCGGGGGATACTATGGCTACACCTTC; CDR3 protein: CSASPGGYYGYTF
V gene: TRBV28; clone size: .; D gene: .; J gene: TRBJ2-7; CDR3 DNA: TGTGCCAGCAGTTTACGCAAAGGGTCGGAGCAGTACTTC; CDR3 protein: CASSLRKGSEQYF
V gene: TRBV3-1/TRBV3-2; clone size: .; D gene: .; J gene: TRBJ2-3; CDR3 DNA: TGTGCCAGCAGTCCAGCGGGTGCAGATACGCAGTATTTT; CDR3 protein: CASSPAGADTQYF
V gene: TRBV7-3; clone size: .; D gene: TRBD2; J gene: TRBJ2-3; CDR3 DNA: TGTGCCAGCAGCCCCGGGAGGGAGAATACGCAGTATTTT; CDR3 protein: CASSPGRENTQYF
V gene: TRBV4-2; clone size: .; D gene: TRBD2; J gene: TRBJ2-1; CDR3 DNA: TGTGCCAGCAGCAGAGCGGGAGGAACCTACAATGAGCAGTTCTTC; CDR3 protein: CASSRAGGTYNEQFF
V gene: TRBV5-6; clone size: .; D gene: .; J gene: TRBJ1-2; CDR3 DNA: TGTGCCAGCAGCTCTGCCAGGGGCTTCGTCTATGGCTACACCTTC; CDR3 protein: CASSSARGFVYGYTF
V gene: TRBV30; clone size: .; D gene: .; J gene: TRBJ1-3; CDR3 DNA: TGTGCCTGGAAGATGGCTGGAAACACCATATATTTT; CDR3 protein: CAWKMAGNTIYF
V gene: TRBV15; clone size: .; D gene: .; J gene: TRBJ1-1; CDR3 DNA: TGTGCCACCAGCAGAGAGGCAGGAAGGACTGAAGCTTTCTTT; CDR3 protein: CATSREAGRTEAFF
V gene: TRBV5-1; clone size: .; D gene: .; J gene: TRBJ2-1; CDR3 DNA: TGCGCCAGCAGCTTGGGAGTGTTGGGACCCGGACGCAATGAGCAGTTCTTC; CDR3 protein: CASSLGVLGPGRNEQFF
V gene: TRBV28; clone size: .; D gene: .; J gene: TRBJ2-2; CDR3 DNA: TGTGCCAGCAGGGTACAAAACACCGGGGAGCTGTTTTTT; CDR3 protein: CASRVQNTGELFF
V gene: TRBV6-6; clone size: .; D gene: .; J gene: TRBJ1-5; CDR3 DNA: TGTGCCAGCAGTTTCCCCTTGGCACAAGGGACTCAGCCCCAGCATTTT; CDR3 protein: CASSFPLAQGTQPQHF
V gene: TRBV2; clone size: .; D gene: TRBD1; J gene: TRBJ1-3; CDR3 DNA: TGTGCCAGCGACAGGGAAGGCTTCTCTGGAAACACCATATATTTT; CDR3 protein: CASDREGFSGNTIYF
V gene: TRBV9; clone size: .; D gene: .; J gene: TRBJ2-2; CDR3 DNA: TGTGCCAGCAGCGTAGATCCAGCGGTCGGGGAGCTGTTTTTT; CDR3 protein: CASSVDPAVGELFF
V gene: TRBV30; clone size: .; D gene: .; J gene: TRBJ1-5; CDR3 DNA: TGTGCCTGGAGTGTAACCGGGGACCAGCCCCAGCATTTT; CDR3 protein: CAWSVTGDQPQHF
V gene: TRBV5-6; clone size: .; D gene: .; J gene: TRBJ1-5; CDR3 DNA: TGTGCCAGCAGCTTGTCGGAGCCGCGGAGCAATCAGCCCCAGCATTTT; CDR3 protein: CASSLSEPRSNQPQHF
V gene: TRBV6-1; clone size: .; D gene: .; J gene: TRBJ1-1; CDR3 DNA: TGTGCCAGCAGTGCCCCCTTCAGGGTTATGAACACTGAAGCTTTCTTT; CDR3 protein: CASSAPFRVMNTEAFF
V gene: TRBV19; clone size: once; D gene: .; J gene: TRBJ1-1; CDR3 DNA: TGTGCCAGTACCCGGGACCCGATCGGAGGTTCGGTTACTGAAGCTTTCTTT; CDR3 protein: CASTRDPIGGSVTEAFF
V gene: TRBV11-3; clone size: .; D gene: .; J gene: TRBJ2-4; CDR3 DNA: TGTGCCAGCGGAACTCACAGGGAGGGCAAAAACATTCAGTACTTC; CDR3 protein: CASGTHREGKNIQYF
V gene: TRBV12-5; clone size: .; D gene: TRBD1; J gene: TRBJ2-1; CDR3 DNA: TGTGCTAGTGGTTTGGGATTGACAGGGAGCTCCTACAATGAGCAGTTCTTC; CDR3 protein: CASGLGLTGSSYNEQFF
V gene: TRBV27; clone size: .; D gene: .; J gene: TRBJ2-1; CDR3 DNA: TGTGCCAGCAGTTTATTTTCCGGAGGAGATGAGCAGTTCTTC; CDR3 protein: CASSLFSGGDEQFF
V gene: TRBV28; clone size: .; D gene: .; J gene: TRBJ1-3; CDR3 DNA: TGTGCCAGCAGTTTATCGGGGGGCGCCAGTGGAAACACCATATATTTT; CDR3 protein: CASSLSGGASGNTIYF
V gene: TRBV19; clone size: .; D gene: .; J gene: TRBJ1-4; CDR3 DNA: TGTGCCAGTAGTATATCAGCCGTGGCAACTAATGAAAAACTGTTTTTT; CDR3 protein: CASSISAVATNEKLFF
V gene: TRBV5-6; clone size: .; D gene: .; J gene: TRBJ2-1; CDR3 DNA: TGTGCCAGCAGCCCGGAAGACAGGTGGGAGCAGTTCTTC; CDR3 protein: CASSPEDRWEQFF
V gene: TRBV2; clone size: .; D gene: .; J gene: TRBJ1-3; CDR3 DNA: TGTGCCAGCAGTGGGCTAACTGGAAACACCATATATTTT; CDR3 protein: CASSGLTGNTIYF
V gene: TRBV10-1; clone size: .; D gene: .; J gene: TRBJ2-5; CDR3 DNA: TGCGCCAGCAGTGAGGCCGGTTGCCGGGAGACCCAGTACTTC; CDR3 protein: CASSEAGCRETQYF
V gene: TRBV5-6; clone size: .; D gene: .; J gene: TRBJ1-6; CDR3 DNA: TGTGCCAGCAGCTTGTTCACGAGCTCCTATAATTCACCCCTCCACTTT; CDR3 protein: CASSLFTSSYNSPLHF
V gene: TRBV9; clone size: .; D gene: .; J gene: TRBJ1-6; CDR3 DNA: TGTGCCAGCAGCGTATACCGTGTTGATTCACCCCTCCACTTT; CDR3 protein: CASSVYRVDSPLHF
V gene: TRBV11-2; clone size: .; D gene: .; J gene: TRBJ2-7; CDR3 DNA: TGTGCCAGCAGCCTACACTACGAGCAGTACTTC; CDR3 protein: CASSLHYEQYF
V gene: TRBV5-1; clone size: once; D gene: TRBD1; J gene: TRBJ1-1; CDR3 DNA: TGCGCCAGCAGCCTGAGGGGACAGGGGGTTGGGAACGCTGAAGCTTTCTTT; CDR3 protein: CASSLRGQGVGNAEAFF
V gene: TRBV24-1; clone size: .; D gene: .; J gene: TRBJ2-2; CDR3 DNA: TGTGCCACCAGGCAGGCCAACACCGGGGAGCTGTTTTTT; CDR3 protein: CATRQANTGELFF
V gene: TRBV19; clone size: .; D gene: TRBD1; J gene: TRBJ1-2; CDR3 DNA: TGTGCCACCATTCAACCAGGGGGCGCGGACTATGGCTACACCTTC; CDR3 protein: CATIQPGGADYGYTF
V gene: TRBV11-2; clone size: .; D gene: .; J gene: TRBJ1-2; CDR3 DNA: TGTGCCAGCGGAGTCACTAACTATGGCTACACCTTC; CDR3 protein: CASGVTNYGYTF
V gene: TRBV19; clone size: .; D gene: .; J gene: TRBJ1-1; CDR3 DNA: TGTGCCAGTAGTATAGGGAGAGTGAACACTGAAGCTTTCTTT; CDR3 protein: CASSIGRVNTEAFF
V gene: TRBV7-8; clone size: once; D gene: .; J gene: TRBJ2-7; CDR3 DNA: TGTGCCAGCAGCTTATCCCGGGTTCCAAACGAGCAGTACTTC; CDR3 protein: CASSLSRVPNEQYF
V gene: TRBV6-4; clone size: .; D gene: TRBD2; J gene: TRBJ2-3; CDR3 DNA: TGTGCCAGCAGTGAGGGGACTAGCGGCACAGATACGCAGTATTTT; CDR3 protein: CASSEGTSGTDTQYF
V gene: TRBV4-2; clone size: once; D gene: .; J gene: TRBJ1-2; CDR3 DNA: TGTGCCAGCAGCTCGGGGTTCTATGGCTACACCTTC; CDR3 protein: CASSSGFYGYTF
V gene: TRBV28; clone size: .; D gene: .; J gene: TRBJ1-6; CDR3 DNA: TGTGCCACTTCGGCCGGAGGAGGGTCCTATAATTCACCCCTCCACTTT; CDR3 protein: CATSAGGGSYNSPLHF
V gene: TRBV19; clone size: .; D gene: .; J gene: TRBJ1-2; CDR3 DNA: TGTGCCAGCCATACAGGGTCCCATGGCTACACCTTC; CDR3 protein: CASHTGSHGYTF
V gene: TRBV29-1; clone size: .; D gene: TRBD1; J gene: TRBJ1-2; CDR3 DNA: TGCAGCGAGGGGACAGGCCTAGGCTACACCTTC; CDR3 protein: CSEGTGLGYTF
V gene: TRBV2; clone size: .; D gene: .; J gene: TRBJ2-1; CDR3 DNA: TGTGCCAGCAGTGAGCGGAGGGAGCAGTTCTTC; CDR3 protein: CASSERREQFF
V gene: TRBV6-2/TRBV6-3; clone size: .; D gene: .; J gene: TRBJ2-5; CDR3 DNA: TGTGCCAGCAGTAGGAGGGGGCAGGGTGCATGGGAGACCCAGTACTTC; CDR3 protein: CASSRRGQGAWETQYF
V gene: TRBV5-1; clone size: .; D gene: TRBD1; J gene: TRBJ2-5; CDR3 DNA: TGCGCCAGCAGCTTGTCCCCGACAGGGGGCCTGGGGGAGACCCAGTACTTC; CDR3 protein: CASSLSPTGGLGETQYF
V gene: TRBV9; clone size: few; D gene: .; J gene: TRBJ2-3; CDR3 DNA: TGTGCCAGCAGCGCAACAGGGTCTAGGTGGAGAAGCACAGATACGCAGTATTTT; CDR3 protein: CASSATGSRWRSTDTQYF
V gene: TRBV4-3; clone size: .; D gene: .; J gene: TRBJ2-2; CDR3 DNA: TGCGCCAGCAGCACTAGCAGGAACACCGGGGAGCTGTTTTTT; CDR3 protein: CASSTSRNTGELFF
V gene: TRBV2; clone size: .; D gene: .; J gene: TRBJ2-1; CDR3 DNA: TGTGCCAGCAGTGATCGGGAGTCCTACAATGAGCAGTTCTTC; CDR3 protein: CASSDRESYNEQFF
V gene: TRBV4-2; clone size: .; D gene: TRBD2; J gene: TRBJ2-1; CDR3 DNA: TGTGCCAGCAGTGACAGAGTAGCGGGAGGGCCGGTTGATGAGCAGTTCTTC; CDR3 protein: CASSDRVAGGPVDEQFF
V gene: TRBV30; clone size: .; D gene: .; J gene: TRBJ1-1; CDR3 DNA: TGTGCCTGGACAGGGAATATGAACACTGAAGCTTTCTTT; CDR3 protein: CAWTGNMNTEAFF
V gene: TRBV30; clone size: .; D gene: .; J gene: TRBJ1-4; CDR3 DNA: TGTGCCTGCTACAGGACTAATGAAAAACTGTTTTTT; CDR3 protein: CACYRTNEKLFF
V gene: TRBV6-6; clone size: .; D gene: .; J gene: TRBJ1-3; CDR3 DNA: TGTGCCAGCAGGCGAGGACAGACAGCCTCTGGAAACACCATATATTTT; CDR3 protein: CASRRGQTASGNTIYF
V gene: TRBV29-1; clone size: .; D gene: TRBD2; J gene: TRBJ2-1; CDR3 DNA: TGCAGCGTAGCAGTACTAGCGGGGGCCAACAATGAGCAGTTCTTC; CDR3 protein: CSVAVLAGANNEQFF
V gene: TRBV27; clone size: .; D gene: .; J gene: TRBJ2-3; CDR3 DNA: TGTGCCAGCAGTTTAAAGGGGAGGGGGACAGATACGCAGTATTTT; CDR3 protein: CASSLKGRGTDTQYF
V gene: TRBV6-2/TRBV6-3; clone size: .; D gene: TRBD1; J gene: TRBJ1-5; CDR3 DNA: TGTGCCAGCAGTTACGGGACCGGGACAGGGAATCAGCCCCAGCATTTT; CDR3 protein: CASSYGTGTGNQPQHF
V gene: TRBV6-5; clone size: .; D gene: .; J gene: TRBJ1-1; CDR3 DNA: TGTGCCAGCAGTATGGTGGCGGGCACTGAAGCTTTCTTT; CDR3 protein: CASSMVAGTEAFF
V gene: TRBV28; clone size: few; D gene: .; J gene: TRBJ1-2; CDR3 DNA: TGTGCCAGCAGTCCTCCAGGCCTCTATGGCTACACCTTC; CDR3 protein: CASSPPGLYGYTF